These 13 T cell receptor beta chains were all obtained from the same sample, sequenced in a study of T-cell reconstitution after alpha-beta-depleted transplantation in children. Construction of the TCRbeta library involved unique molecular identifiers. TCRdb re-derived calls from the PCR reads in MiXCR, one entry per CDR3 protein. The table shows 540,000 or so distinct CDR3 sequences, with more than 20% occurring only once. Sequenced material: PBMCs, mostly from graft donor cells, taken 360 days after TCRalphabeta/CD19-depleted stem cell transplant. The receptor source for this set is a boy in the first two years of life who had a stem cell transplant for acute myeloid leukemia, so the T cells may come from the graft donor.

This clonotype showed up many times. CDR3 DNA sequence: TGTGCCAGCAGTAAAGGACAGAACACTGAAGCTTTCTTT. It encodes CASSKGQNTEAFF. The chain uses TRBV7-2 and TRBJ1-1; a weak D match, TRBD1 (5 bases). The CDR3 sequence is 13 residues long. Germline V gives CDR1 SGHTA, CDR2 FQGNSA. Trimming stripped 6 bases from V and 1 base from J, with 9 bases between.

This clonotype occurred a few times. J is TRBJ2-1 and V is TRBV6-5; 8 bases agree with TRBD2. The CDR3 covers 15 residues. V was pared by 2 bases and J by 7 bases, with 7 bases of the junction left unmatched. Looked up from germline, CDR1 is MNHEY and CDR2 is SVGAGI. The CDR3 sequence is CASSYLGGASNEQFF. The CDR3 DNA reads as TGTGCCAGCAGTTACCTCGGGGGGGCATCAAATGAGCAGTTCTTC.

In this sample, this clonotype turned up a few times. This chain uses TRBV7-3 with TRBJ2-3, with TRBD2 identical over 7 bases. The germline CDR1 and CDR2 sequences are SGHTA and FQGTGA. The CDR3 has 16 amino acids. Trimming cost V 7 bases and J 6 bases; bases outside gene matches: 16. The CDR3 reads CASTPELADGTDTQYF. In DNA form, the CDR3 reads TGTGCCAGCACCCCGGAGCTAGCGGATGGGACTGATACGCAGTATTTT.

This clonotype was observed at least ten times. The CDR3 here is CASSVEEVGGASYNEQFF. DNA for the CDR3: TGTGCCAGCAGCGTAGAAGAGGTTGGGGGGGCTTCCTACAATGAGCAGTTCTTC. This chain connects TRBV9 to TRBJ2-1; TRBD2 is a possible D gene (7 bases). Germline-derived CDR1 and CDR2 are SGDLS and YYNGEE. This CDR3 contains 18 residues. The V end was cut by 0 bases, the J end by 1 base, with 17 bases between. The whole variable domain, remainder taken from reference TRBV9 and TRBJ2-1, is DSGVTQTPKHLITATGQRVTLRCSPRSGDLSVYWYQQSLDQGLQFLIQYYNGEERAKGNILERFSAQQFPDLHSELNLSSLELGDSALYFCASSVEEVGGASYNEQFFGPGTRLTVL.

This clonotype was detected ten times or more. The V call is TRBV12-3 or TRBV12-4, the J call TRBJ1-3, with D tentatively TRBD1 (6 bases). The CDR3 length is 17 residues. The ends were cut back, 3 bases at V and 0 bases at J, with 15 bases in the middle. In DNA, the CDR3 is TGTGCCAGCAGTTTCCCCTCGGGGGCAGTCTCTGGAAACACCATATATTTT. This codes for CASSFPSGAVSGNTIYF.

This clonotype was counted only a few times. The V call is TRBV9, the J call TRBJ2-4, with D maybe TRBD2 (6 bases). The CDR3 extends over 13 amino acids. Germline CDR1 SGDLS, CDR2 YYNGEE. V was clipped by 0 bases and J by 7 bases, with 8 bases between them. The CDR3, as DNA: TGTGCCAGCAGCGTAGGTCTAGCGAACATTCAGTACTTC. It yields the protein CASSVGLANIQYF.

This chain links TRBV15 with TRBJ1-4; TRBD1 aligns across 8 bases. Germline CDR1 LNHNV, CDR2 YYDKDF (reference sequence). J was trimmed by 8 bases and V by 2 bases; bases with no gene match: 13. This CDR3 region has 17 residues. CDR3 nucleotide sequence: TGTGCCACCAGCAGACGCAAGGCGGCAGGGGGCAACGAAAAACTGTTTTTT. It yields the protein CATSRRKAAGGNEKLFF.

The chain has TRBV20-1 and TRBJ2-5, with a tentative D call TRBD1 (6 bases). CDR1 and CDR2 (germline): DFQATT, SNEGSKA (reference sequence). Trimming left V 3 bases short and J 2 bases short, with 7 bases between. CDR3 length: 12 amino acids. The CDR3 DNA sequence: TGCAGTGCTAGCGACAGGCAAGAGACCCAGTACTTC. This encodes CSASDRQETQYF.

A few counts support this clonotype. V is TRBV20-1 and J is TRBJ1-1; 7 bases align to TRBD1. The CDR3 covers 14 residues. CDR1 is DFQATT, CDR2 SNEGSKA, per germline (reference sequence). The J segment lost 1 base and the V segment lost 3 bases, leaving 5 bases of the junction unmatched. The CDR3 bases are TGCAGTGCTAGGTCAGCAGGGGGGAACACTGAAGCTTTCTTT. Translation: CSARSAGGNTEAFF.

There are a few counts of this clonotype. J is TRBJ2-2 and V is TRBV29-1; 10 nucleotides match TRBD1. V shed 4 bases and J 7 bases; nucleotides not matched to a gene: 6. Per the germline V gene, CDR1 is SQVTM and CDR2 is ANQGSEA. The CDR3 extends over 14 amino acids. As DNA, the CDR3 is TGCAGCGTTGGTCCCGGGACAGGGGTCGGGGAGCTGTTTTTT. This gives the protein CSVGPGTGVGELFF.

Turning to this clonotype: A much bigger clone sits one base away, suggesting this may be a read error. The rearrangement uses TRBV28 and TRBJ2-1; D may correspond to TRBD1 or TRBD2 (5 bases each). V dropped 3 bases and J dropped 4 bases, with 13 bases sitting between them. CDR3 length: 15 amino acids. Germline V lookup: CDR1 MDHEN, CDR2 SYDVKM. CDR3 sequence (DNA): TGTGCCAGCAGTTTTCCGGGGCCGTTTTACAATGAGCAGTTCTTC. It is translated as CASSFPGPFYNEQFF.

This clonotype came up a few times. This sequence joins TRBV20-1 and TRBJ1-1, with 7 nucleotides matching TRBD1. CDR3 length equals 14 residues. J lost 4 bases, V lost 2 bases, and 7 bases had no gene match. Germline CDR1 reads DFQATT; CDR2 reads SNEGSKA (reference sequence). CDR3 nucleotides: TGCAGTGCTAGAACGAGACAGGGCATCACTGAAGCTTTCTTT. This encodes CSARTRQGITEAFF.

The rearrangement uses TRBV28 and TRBJ2-3, with D maybe TRBD2 (6 bases). The germline gives CDR1 MDHEN, CDR2 SYDVKM. The CDR3 consists of 16 residues. V lost 6 bases and J 2 bases, leaving 18 bases between the germline ends. As DNA, the CDR3 is TGTGCCAGCAGCACCCGACTAGGGACGGACACAGATACGCAGTATTTT. Translating gives CASSTRLGTDTDTQYF.